A selection of T cell receptor beta chains follows, all from one sample in a study of cytomegalovirus exposure and HLA in healthy donors. Some clones are missing from TCRdb's copy, which holds only in-frame ones; the method was immunoSEQ multiplex PCR. The sample shows 100,000 to 150,000 clones, just under 80% of them seen only once. The sequenced sample consisted of PBMCs. Receptors originate from a man aged 25-40 years in good health and CMV-seronegative. The CDR3 runs from the conserved cysteine through the conserved F or W. The order of the fields is D gene, V gene, clone size, J gene, CDR3 protein, CDR3 DNA. D genes are given only for firm matches. A clone size is listed for some rows: how often the clone was seen (once, few, many), or a class if it is expanded.

>-|TRBV5-4|-|TRBJ1-1
CASSGRNTEAFF
TGTGCCAGCAGCGGCAGGAACACTGAAGCTTTCTTT
>TRBD2|TRBV28|-|TRBJ2-1
CASSTTSGGRYEQFF
TGTGCCAGCAGTACAACTAGCGGGGGTCGGTACGAGCAGTTCTTC
>-|TRBV15|-|TRBJ2-1
CATSRTSGLGNEQFF
TGTGCCACTAGCAGAACCTCGGGGTTGGGCAATGAGCAGTTCTTC
>-|TRBV5-1|-|TRBJ2-7
CASSLDWAGSYEQYF
TGCGCCAGCAGCTTGGATTGGGCCGGCTCCTACGAGCAGTACTTC
>TRBD2|TRBV5-4|-|TRBJ2-5
CASSPTSGRAQETQYF
TGTGCCAGCAGCCCGACTAGCGGGAGGGCCCAAGAGACCCAGTACTTC
>-|TRBV11-2|-|TRBJ2-2
CASSLFYGGTTGELFF
TGTGCCAGCAGCTTATTTTATGGGGGCACCACCGGGGAGCTGTTTTTT
>-|TRBV2|-|TRBJ2-7
CASRVNGEQYF
TGTGCCAGCAGGGTAAACGGCGAGCAGTACTTC
>TRBD1|TRBV5-1|-|TRBJ2-5
CASSLAGTAQQETQYF
TGCGCCAGCAGCTTAGCCGGGACAGCCCAACAAGAGACCCAGTACTTC
>-|TRBV5-1|-|TRBJ2-7
CASSLGQGGEQYF
TGCGCCAGCAGCTTGGGTCAGGGAGGTGAGCAGTACTTC
>TRBD2|TRBV7-2|once|TRBJ2-5
CASSLEWGLPSDQYF
TGTGCCAGCAGCTTAGAGTGGGGACTACCGTCTGACCAGTACTTC
>TRBD1|TRBV15|-|TRBJ1-2
CATSRAQGASRYGYTF
TGTGCCACCAGCAGAGCCCAGGGGGCCTCAAGGTATGGCTACACCTTC
>-|TRBV19|-|TRBJ1-2
CASSRSSREGLGYTF
TGTGCCAGTAGTAGAAGCTCCAGGGAGGGCCTTGGCTACACCTTC
>-|TRBV18|-|TRBJ2-7
CASSPLRGYEQYF
TGTGCCAGCTCACCACTTCGGGGTTACGAGCAGTACTTC
>-|TRBV4-1|few|TRBJ2-1
CASSQVFGNSYNEQFF
TGCGCCAGCAGCCAAGTATTCGGGAACTCCTACAATGAGCAGTTCTTC
>-|TRBV30|-|TRBJ2-6
CAWTPGNGANVLTF
TGTGCCTGGACGCCGGGGAATGGGGCCAACGTCCTGACTTTC
>-|TRBV5-1|-|TRBJ1-1
CASSLESNTEAFF
TGCGCCAGCAGCCTGGAGAGCAACACTGAAGCTTTCTTT
>TRBD2|TRBV27|-|TRBJ2-3
CASSLSGLAAQYF
TGTGCCAGCAGTTTATCAGGACTAGCGGCGCAGTATTTT
>TRBD2|TRBV15|-|TRBJ2-4
CATSLRGGTKNIQYF
TGTGCCACAAGCCTTCGGGGGGGTACCAAAAACATTCAGTACTTC
>-|TRBV19|-|TRBJ2-1
CASSIGGTGTANEQFF
TGTGCCAGTAGTATAGGTGGTACCGGGACTGCTAATGAGCAGTTCTTC
>TRBD2|TRBV4-3|-|TRBJ2-7
CASSQDLGTSGRGEQYF
TGCGCCAGCAGCCAAGATCTGGGGACTAGCGGGAGAGGCGAGCAGTACTTC